This T cell receptor beta chain was captured in a study of blood T cell repertoires in COVID-19. Libraries were prepared by immunoSEQ multiplex PCR; TCRdb keeps only in-frame clonotypes and omits some of them. The sample holds some 180,000 clones, 76% seen once. This receptor was taken from a woman between 45 and 60 years old with active or convalescent COVID-19. Specimen: peripheral blood.

Here the CDR3 reads CASSLVAKPGYTF. In nucleotides, the CDR3 is TGTGCCAGCAGCTTGGTCGCGAAGCCTGGCTACACCTTC. The chain carries TRBV5-6 and TRBJ1-2; D is undetermined. This CDR3 comprises 13 residues. The germline V gene has CDR1 SGHDT and CDR2 YYEEEE. Trimming cost V 0 bases and J 7 bases, with 10 bases left between them.